This TCR beta chain derives from a study of cytotoxic CD8 clonotypes in ibrutinib-treated CLL. Study outcomes and limitations: A rise in clonality was seen at ibrutinib response, and a fall back toward baseline was seen at progression.

Target depth was 1 in 200,000 to 1 in 1 million T cells, about 10x per clonotype. Using immunoSEQ multiplex PCR, the repertoire was profiled, and TCRdb retains in-frame clones only, with some absent. This table has some 130,000 clones, approximately 85% appearing once. Concerning this clone: Its antigen is not identified.

The CDR3 covers 14 residues. CDR1 and CDR2 (germline): SGHRS, YFSETQ. V shed 2 bases, J shed 1 base, and the junction held 1 base outside the gene matches. The sample consisted of PBMCs, taken after 24 months of ibrutinib treatment. The TCR was taken from a human donor with chronic lymphocytic leukemia. The V call is TRBV5-1, the J call TRBJ2-7, with 9 bases fitting TRBD1. As DNA, the CDR3 is TGCGCCAGCAGCTTCGGACAGGGGTCCTACGAGCAGTACTTC. Protein: CASSFGQGSYEQYF.